The rows below give T cell receptor beta chains drawn from one sample of a study of shared clonotypes between healthy human individuals. The repertoire was sequenced with immunoSEQ multiplex PCR; TCRdb's copy has only in-frame clones and lacks some. The table includes roughly 1,100,000 clones, about three quarters detected once. Sequenced sample: memory CD4+ T cells sorted from blood. The receptors originated from a man aged 18 to 30 in good health. Both conserved end residues are part of each CDR3. Fields, in order: CDR3 protein, CDR3 DNA, clone size, J gene, V gene, D gene. The D gene is left open where the match is weak. Expanded clones are given a class, and other clones once, few, many or no size at all.

CASDTTQMAQYF,TGTGCCAGTGATACTACCCAGATGGCCCAGTACTTC,.,TRBJ2-5,TRBV2,.
CAVSAGGSYNEQFF,TGTGCCGTCTCAGCGGGAGGTTCTTACAATGAGCAGTTCTTC,.,TRBJ2-1,TRBV10-3,TRBD2
CASTANNPYEQYF,TGTGCCAGCACAGCCAACAACCCCTACGAGCAGTACTTC,many,TRBJ2-7,TRBV28,.
CASSTTSGRAGQFF,TGTGCCAGTAGTACGACTAGCGGGAGAGCTGGGCAGTTCTTC,.,TRBJ2-1,TRBV19,TRBD2
CASRRDRDPQHF,TGTGCCAGCAGACGTGATCGGGACCCCCAGCATTTT,.,TRBJ1-5,TRBV19,.
CASSLRQGGTEAFF,TGCGCCAGCAGCCTGAGACAGGGCGGCACTGAAGCTTTCTTT,.,TRBJ1-1,TRBV5-1,TRBD1
CASSKPSQGNYGYTF,TGTGCCAGTAGTAAACCCTCCCAGGGAAACTATGGCTACACCTTC,.,TRBJ1-2,TRBV19,.
CASSPDRGWTTGELFF,TGTGCCAGCAGCCCCGACAGGGGATGGACCACCGGGGAGCTGTTTTTT,.,TRBJ2-2,TRBV5-4,TRBD1
CASSLRTSNSNQPQHF,TGTGCCAGCAGTTTGAGGACATCCAATAGCAATCAGCCCCAGCATTTT,.,TRBJ1-5,TRBV28,.
CASSPGAVWVDTQYF,TGCGCCAGCAGCCCGGGCGCGGTCTGGGTAGATACGCAGTATTTT,.,TRBJ2-3,TRBV5-1,.
CASSIQGEGEQFF,TGTGCCAGCAGCATCCAGGGGGAGGGGGAGCAGTTCTTC,.,TRBJ2-1,TRBV7-2,.
CASSPDRGDYEQYF,TGCGCCAGCAGCCCGGACAGGGGTGATTACGAGCAGTACTTC,.,TRBJ2-7,TRBV5-1,TRBD1
CASSLAPTGYYEQFF,TGTGCCAGCAGCTTAGCGCCGACAGGGTATTATGAGCAGTTCTTC,.,TRBJ2-1,TRBV7-9,TRBD1
CASSLGRGIYSPLHF,TGTGCCAGCAGTTTAGGCAGGGGAATTTATTCACCCCTCCACTTT,few,TRBJ1-6,TRBV28,.
CASSLQSYEQYF,TGTGCCAGCAGCTTACAGTCCTACGAGCAGTACTTC,.,TRBJ2-7,TRBV11-2,.
CASSLGQGVPRETQYF,TGTGCCAGCAGCTTAGGACAGGGGGTCCCGAGAGAGACCCAGTACTTC,.,TRBJ2-5,TRBV5-4,TRBD1
CASSLAEGRTEAFF,TGCGCCAGCAGCTTGGCCGAGGGAAGGACTGAAGCTTTCTTT,.,TRBJ1-1,TRBV5-1,.
CAWSLVYNEQFF,TGTGCCTGGAGTCTGGTGTACAATGAGCAGTTCTTC,.,TRBJ2-1,TRBV30,.
CASSFSRVAKNIQYF,TGTGCCAGCAGTTTCTCCAGGGTAGCCAAAAACATTCAGTACTTC,.,TRBJ2-4,TRBV28,.
CAIKRGTNEKLFF,TGTGCCATCAAGCGGGGCACAAATGAAAAACTGTTTTTT,.,TRBJ1-4,TRBV10-3,.
CASSLDGTYGYTF,TGCGCCAGCAGCTTGGACGGGACCTATGGCTACACCTTC,few,TRBJ1-2,TRBV5-1,.
CASSKDLSIQPQHF,TGTGCCAGCAGTAAAGACTTGTCCATACAGCCCCAGCATTTT,.,TRBJ1-5,TRBV2,.
CASSLGGSGRRETQYF,TGTGCCAGCAGCTTGGGGGGTAGCGGGAGAAGAGAGACCCAGTACTTC,.,TRBJ2-5,TRBV5-4,TRBD2
CASSLQGYNEQFF,TGTGCCAGCAGCCTACAGGGCTACAATGAGCAGTTCTTC,few,TRBJ2-1,TRBV7-2,.
CASRLTGGGNQPQHF,TGTGCCAGCAGGTTGACAGGAGGAGGTAATCAGCCCCAGCATTTT,many,TRBJ1-5,TRBV27,.
CASSSGPTNTGELFF,TGTGCCAGCAGCTCGGGTCCTACGAACACCGGGGAGCTGTTTTTT,.,TRBJ2-2,TRBV7-9,.
CASSAAQGRGNSPLHF,TGTGCCAGCAGCGCCGCACAGGGGAGAGGAAATTCACCCCTCCACTTT,.,TRBJ1-6,TRBV5-6,TRBD1